The source of this T cell receptor beta chain is a study of blood T cell repertoires in COVID-19. Study-level background: T cells, B-cell-depleted T cells, or PBMCs supplied cDNA or gDNA.

Comments on this clone: The junction does not match germline at one end; this may be a read error.

CDR3 length equals 16 residues. The V gene's germline CDR1 is SSHAT and CDR2 FNYEAQ (reference sequence). This table comes from immunoSEQ multiplex PCR, and its TCRdb copy is limited to in-frame clones, with some not included. Of approximately 150,000 clones detected, 80% to 90% appear once; the ten largest clones hold roughly a tenth. V usage is TRBV7-7 and J usage is TRBJ2-3; 7 bases are shared with TRBD2. The sequencing input was peripheral blood. The TCR originated in a man aged 60-69 years with active or convalescent COVID-19. The CDR3 here is CASSRGEKRGTDTQYF. CDR3 nucleotides: TGTGCTAGCAGCCGGGGGGAAAAGAGGGGAACAGATACGCAGTATTTT.